The rows below give T cell receptor beta chains drawn from one sample of a study of T cells in Graves' hyperthyroidism and ophthalmopathy. Each CDR3 protein gets one entry after TCRdb re-called the multiplex PCR reads with MiXCR. The sample holds roughly 650,000 distinct CDR3 sequences, approximately 15% seen once. Input material: blood. These receptor sequences come from a woman between 35 and 50 years old with Graves' ophthalmopathy. CDR3s include the opening cysteine and the closing phenylalanine or tryptophan. Each record gives: V gene, D gene, J gene, clone size, CDR3 DNA, CDR3 protein. The D gene is left open where the match is weak. Not all rows give a size; the values are once, few, many and, for expanded clones, a class.

>TRBV5-1|NA|TRBJ2-5|many
TGCGCCAGCAGCTCAAATTGGTATTCCCAAGAGACCCAGTACTTC
CASSSNWYSQETQYF
>TRBV6-6|NA|TRBJ1-1|NA
TGTGCCAGCAGTTACTCCCGACAAGGAGGAGGGAACACTGAAGCTTTCTTT
CASSYSRQGGGNTEAFF
>TRBV15|NA|TRBJ2-7|few
TGTGCCACCAGCAGAGCCGACAGAGGGCCCCAGGGCGAGCAGTACTTC
CATSRADRGPQGEQYF
>TRBV28|TRBD1|TRBJ1-5|many
TGTGCCAGCAAGGGGGCTAATCAGCCCCAGCATTTT
CASKGANQPQHF
>TRBV27|TRBD2|TRBJ2-3|many
TGTGCCAGCATGTCGGGACTAGCGGGAGGACCTGCGAATACGCAGTATTTT
CASMSGLAGGPANTQYF
>TRBV9|NA|TRBJ2-3|NA
TGTGCCAGCAGCCCCTACATGGGTACGCAGTATTTT
CASSPYMGTQYF
>TRBV7-2|TRBD2|TRBJ2-1|NA
TGTGCCAGCAGAACGGCGGGAGAACCCTACAATGAGCAGTTCTTC
CASRTAGEPYNEQFF
>TRBV28|NA|TRBJ1-1|many
TGTGCCAGCAGTTTTGTAGTCACTGAAGCTTTCTTT
CASSFVVTEAFF
>TRBV27|NA|TRBJ2-1|many
TGTGCCAGCAGGCGGGGCAATGCGCAGTTCTTC
CASRRGNAQFF
>TRBV3-1|NA|TRBJ1-2|many
TGTGCCAGCAGCCAAGGCGGGCCAGGGGAGGCCTATGGCTACACCTTC
CASSQGGPGEAYGYTF
>TRBV28|TRBD2|TRBJ2-2|many
TGTGCCAGCAGCAGACCTAGCGGGAGCGCCGGGGAGCTGTTTTTT
CASSRPSGSAGELFF
>TRBV20-1|TRBD2|TRBJ2-1|NA
TGCAGTGCTGCCGGGGGGGTAGCGGGAGCCTCCAATGAGCAGTTCTTC
CSAAGGVAGASNEQFF
>TRBV12-3/TRBV12-4|NA|TRBJ1-1|many
TGTGCCAGCAGCCCACAGGGTGTGCGCACTGAAGCTTTCTTT
CASSPQGVRTEAFF